A single sample gave rise to the 8 T cell receptor beta chains below, sequenced in a study of cytomegalovirus exposure and HLA in healthy donors. The PCR employed 60 Vbeta primers together with 13 Jbeta primers. The table came from immunoSEQ multiplex PCR; TCRdb's copy has only in-frame clones and leaves some out. This table lists some 200,000 clones. Source material: PBMCs. The receptors shown here come from a boy younger than 18 in good health and CMV-seronegative.

CDR3 nucleotides: TGTGCCATCGGGGGTGTAACTAATGAAAAACTGTTTTTT. It translates to CAIGGVTNEKLFF. The genes are TRBV19 and TRBJ1-4; D is perhaps TRBD1 (5 bases). The CDR3 is 13 amino acids. Germline lookup yields CDR1 LNHDA and CDR2 SQIVND (reference sequence). The germline V and J ends were trimmed by 10 bases and 1 base, with 10 bases remaining between them.

The gene calls are TRBV4-1 and TRBJ2-7; TRBD1 agrees at 10 bases. In germline, CDR1 is MGHRA, CDR2 YSYEKL. The CDR3 length is 15 residues. V trimming: 3 bases; J trimming: 1 base; junction bases outside the gene matches: 3. The CDR3 reads CASSQRQGASYEQYF. The CDR3 nucleotides read TGCGCCAGCAGCCAGAGACAGGGGGCGTCCTACGAGCAGTACTTC.

The CDR3 sequence: CASSVLGGYNEQFF. DNA for the CDR3: TGTGCCAGCAGTGTGCTCGGGGGTTACAATGAGCAGTTCTTC. The chain combines TRBV6-4 with TRBJ2-1; weak D call: TRBD2 (6 bases). Germline V lookup: CDR1 MRHNA, CDR2 SNTAGT. Trimming took off 4 bases at V and 4 bases at J, with 11 bases between the two ends. This CDR3 has 14 residues.

CDR3 nucleotide sequence: TGCGCCAGCAGCCCGGAGGTAGGACAGCTTCTCGAGCAGTACTTC. This encodes CASSPEVGQLLEQYF. V usage is TRBV5-1 and J usage is TRBJ2-5, with D tentatively TRBD1 (6 bases). With the DNA end fitting TRBJ2-7 better, the J assignment may be wrong. The CDR3 contains 15 residues. Germline V CDR1 and CDR2: SGHRS, YFSETQ.

The chain joins TRBV5-6 to TRBJ1-2; D is undetermined. CDR1 is SGHDT and CDR2 is YYEEEE in the germline V gene. V was pared by 0 bases and J by 6 bases, with 12 bases between. The CDR3 extends over 14 amino acids. This CDR3 reads CASSLVGPRDGYTF. CDR3 coding DNA: TGTGCCAGCAGCTTGGTTGGGCCGAGAGATGGCTACACCTTC. Full variable domain (missing parts from reference TRBV5-6 and TRBJ1-2): DAGVTQSPTHLIKTRGQQVTLRCSPKSGHDTVSWYQQALGQGPQFIFQYYEEEERQRGNFPDRFSGHQFPNYSSELNVNALLLGDSALYLCASSLVGPRDGYTFGSGTRLTVV.

The genes are TRBV11-1 and TRBJ2-2; D possibly corresponds to TRBD2 (5 bases). The germline V gene has CDR1 SGHAT and CDR2 FQDESV (reference sequence). The CDR3 is 13 residues long. Trimming removed 5 bases from V and 3 bases from J, with 7 bases in between. CDR3 nucleotide sequence: TGTGCCAGCAGCCAGGACTACACCGGGGAGCTGTTTTTT. Its translation: CASSQDYTGELFF.

CDR3 region: CASSWRQENEKLFF. Written as DNA, the CDR3 is TGTGCCAGCAGCTGGAGACAGGAAAATGAAAAACTGTTTTTT. The chain combines TRBV5-5 with TRBJ1-4; perhaps TRBD1 as D (6 bases). The germline gives CDR1 SGHKS, CDR2 YYEKEE (reference sequence). The V end lost 3 bases, the J end lost 5 bases, and 11 bases lay between the germline ends. There are 14 residues in the CDR3.

The J gene is TRBJ2-5, the V gene TRBV6-5, with 7 bases matching TRBD2. The germline V gene has CDR1 MNHEY and CDR2 SVGAGI. CDR3 length: 15 residues. V lost 2 bases, J lost 2 bases, and 5 bases stayed unmatched. CDR3 in DNA: TGTGCCAGCAGTTACGGCGTCGGGGGGCAAGAGACCCAGTACTTC. Translating gives CASSYGVGGQETQYF.